These T cell receptor beta chains were read from a single sample in a study of blood T cell repertoires in COVID-19. Profiling relied on immunoSEQ multiplex PCR, and the TCRdb table lists in-frame clones only, not all of them. The table lists about 120,000 clones, approximately 80% of them singletons. Material: peripheral blood. These receptor sequences come from a woman in her 50s with acute or convalescent COVID-19. CDR3s include the opening cysteine and the closing phenylalanine or tryptophan. A D gene is named only where the DNA matches it firmly. The size of a clone is reported for some rows only, either as once, few or many, or as a class for expanded clones.

TRBJ1-1 - TRBV19 - TGTGCCAGTAGTATAGATGAGGGGGACACTGAAGCTTTCTTT CASSIDEGDTEAFF
TRBJ2-3 - TRBV4-1 - TGCGCCAGCAGCCAATTGGGACTGAGCACAGATACGCAGTATTTT CASSQLGLSTDTQYF
TRBJ1-2 - TRBV5-4 TRBD1 TGTGCCAGCAGCTTGCCCGGGACAGGGAGCTCGTATGGCTACACCTTC CASSLPGTGSSYGYTF
TRBJ2-2 - TRBV3-1/TRBV3-2 - TGTGCCAGCAGCCTAGGGAGTACCGGGGAGCTGTTTTTT CASSLGSTGELFF
TRBJ1-2 - TRBV4-2 - TGTGCCAGCAGCCAAGAGCCCCCTCGAGGGAGACCCTATGGCTACACCTTC CASSQEPPRGRPYGYTF
TRBJ2-3 - TRBV11-2 - TGTGCCAGCCGGAGGCCGGGGGGCGGGAGCACAGATACGCAGTATTTT CASRRPGGGSTDTQYF
TRBJ1-5 - TRBV28 - TGTGCCAGCAGTTTCCTTTACAGAAGCAATCAGCCCCAGCATTTT CASSFLYRSNQPQHF
TRBJ2-3 - TRBV6-1 TRBD2 TGTGCCAGCAGCCCGGCTAGCGGGCCTGATACGCAGTATTTT CASSPASGPDTQYF
TRBJ2-7 - TRBV27 - TGTGCCAGCAGTCAAACCGGGAGAGGGACCTACGAGCAGTACTTC CASSQTGRGTYEQYF
TRBJ2-1 - TRBV29-1 TRBD2 TGCAGCGTTGAAGTCGGACTAGCGGGAGAGGAGCAGTTCTTC CSVEVGLAGEEQFF
TRBJ2-1 - TRBV24-1 TRBD2 TGTGCCACCAGTGACACGGGGGGACTATACAATGAGCAGTTCTTC CATSDTGGLYNEQFF
TRBJ1-3 - TRBV5-4 - TGTGCCAGCAGCCCCCCTGGCGGGTCGGGAAACACCATATATTTT CASSPPGGSGNTIYF
TRBJ2-5 - TRBV5-4 TRBD2 TGTGCCAGCAGCTTCCTCCCCCTAGCGGGGCAAGAGACCCAGTACTTC CASSFLPLAGQETQYF
TRBJ2-2 - TRBV10-3 - TGTGCCATCAGTGAGACAGGGTACACCGGGGAGCTGTTTTTT CAISETGYTGELFF
TRBJ2-3 - TRBV6-5 TRBD1 TGTGCCAGCACCAGGGGGCTGAGCACAGATACGCAGTATTTT CASTRGLSTDTQYF
TRBJ1-4 - TRBV2 TRBD1 TGTGCCAGCAGTCCCCCCGTTGGGACAGGGAATGAAAAACTGTTTTTT CASSPPVGTGNEKLFF
TRBJ1-4 - TRBV4-2 - TGTGCCAGCAGCCATATCACACCCACAGGTGGTGTAACTAATGAAAAACTGTTTTTT CASSHITPTGGVTNEKLFF
TRBJ2-1 - TRBV10-2 TRBD2 TGCGCCAGCAGTGACCGACTAGCGGGGCCTACGGATGAGCAGTTCTTC CASSDRLAGPTDEQFF
TRBJ2-2 - TRBV19 TRBD2 TGTGCCAGTAGTTGGACTAGCGGGGGGAACACCGGGGAGCTGTTTTTT CASSWTSGGNTGELFF
TRBJ1-2 - TRBV6-5 TRBD1 TGTGCCAGCAGTTACGGGACAGGGGTTAACACCTTC CASSYGTGVNTF
TRBJ1-3 once TRBV3-1/TRBV3-2 - TGTGCCAGCAGACTACAGGGAAAGGGTGGAAACACCATATATTTT CASRLQGKGGNTIYF
TRBJ2-1 - TRBV20-1 - TGCAGTGCGGAGGGGCGGAATGAGCAGTTCTTC CSAEGRNEQFF
TRBJ2-1 - TRBV30 - TGTGCCTGGAGTTTATACAATGAGCAGTTCTTC CAWSLYNEQFF
TRBJ2-7 - TRBV21-1 - TGTGCCAGCAGCAAACAAGTCCTAGCGGGGGGACCCTACGAGCAGTACTTC CASSKQVLAGGPYEQYF
TRBJ2-1 - TRBV12-3/TRBV12-4 - TGTGCCAGCAGTTCACTAGGAAATGAGCAGTTCTTC CASSSLGNEQFF
TRBJ2-2 - TRBV7-3 - TGTGCCAGCAGCCGTTTGGGTGGGGCGGCCACCGGGGAGCTGTTTTTT CASSRLGGAATGELFF
TRBJ2-3 - TRBV10-3 - TGTGCCATCAGTGAGTCGGGCAGGCTAGCCGATACGCAGTATTTT CAISESGRLADTQYF
TRBJ1-4 - TRBV7-9 - TGTGCCAGCAGCTCTTTACAACGCAGGGGAGGGGAAAAACTGTTTTTT CASSSLQRRGGEKLFF
TRBJ1-5 - TRBV28 - TGTGCCAGCAGTCCGGGTGGCGATAGCAATCAGCCCCAGCATTTT CASSPGGDSNQPQHF